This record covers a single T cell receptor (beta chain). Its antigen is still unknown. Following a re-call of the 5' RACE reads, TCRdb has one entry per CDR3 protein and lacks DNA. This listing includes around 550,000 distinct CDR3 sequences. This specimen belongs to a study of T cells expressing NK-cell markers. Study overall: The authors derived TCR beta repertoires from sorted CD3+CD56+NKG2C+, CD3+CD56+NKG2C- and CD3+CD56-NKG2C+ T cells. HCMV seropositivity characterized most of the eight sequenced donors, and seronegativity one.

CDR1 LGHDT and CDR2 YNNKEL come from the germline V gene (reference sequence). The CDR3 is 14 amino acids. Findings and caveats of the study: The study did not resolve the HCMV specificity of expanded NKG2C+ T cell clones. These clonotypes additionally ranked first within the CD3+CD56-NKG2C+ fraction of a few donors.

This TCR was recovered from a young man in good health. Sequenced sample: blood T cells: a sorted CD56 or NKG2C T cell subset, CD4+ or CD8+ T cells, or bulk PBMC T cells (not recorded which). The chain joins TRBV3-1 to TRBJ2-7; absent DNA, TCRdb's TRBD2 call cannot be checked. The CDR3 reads CASSQVAGVYEQYF.